The next 2 T cell receptor beta chains were all read from a single sample in a study of low-dose radiotherapy and immunotherapy resistance in tumors. Time point denoted: before trial treatment. Gene-specific TRAV and TRBV primers were used for first-strand cDNA, covering alpha and beta chains. A roughly 21-cycle PCR with a constant-region primer and V-primer adapter amplified TCRs. Each CDR3 protein gets one entry after TCRdb re-called the reads with MiXCR. Of 70,000 to 95,000 distinct CDR3 sequences in the sample, about 18% were seen once. The sample was PBMCs, taken before treatment. All receptors come from a male donor with prostate cancer.

This clonotype was seen repeatedly, ten times or more. This rearrangement joins TRBV29-1 to TRBJ1-2; 8 nucleotides agree with TRBD1. This CDR3 has 13 amino acids. V lost 3 bases, J lost 5 bases, and 5 bases stayed unmatched. Germline CDR1 reads SQVTM; CDR2 reads ANQGSEA. The CDR3: CSVEIGTGYGYTF. CDR3 coding DNA: TGCAGCGTTGAGATTGGGACAGGTTATGGCTACACCTTC.

This clonotype was recorded at least ten times. The gene calls are TRBV6-5 and TRBJ2-1, with unresolved D. Germline-derived CDR1 and CDR2 are MNHEY and SVGAGI. The CDR3 covers 9 residues. V lost 8 bases, J lost 15 bases, and 11 bases lay in between. The CDR3 sequence: CASGPAPFF. The CDR3 DNA follows: TGTGCCAGCGGACCCGCCCCGTTCTTC.